A selection of T cell receptor beta chains follows, all from one sample in a study of regulatory T cells in long-lasting Graves disease. TCRdb reprocessed the multiplex PCR reads via MiXCR and lists one record per CDR3 protein. The repertoire holds 620,000 or so distinct CDR3 sequences, with about 15% as singletons. The same sample was also studied in work on T cells in Graves' hyperthyroidism and ophthalmopathy.

Specimen: peripheral blood mononuclear cells (PBMCs), collected at new diagnosis, from a patient treated with antithyroid drugs. All receptors derive from a woman in her 30s with Graves disease. CDR3s include the opening cysteine and the closing phenylalanine or tryptophan. Fields, in order: J gene, clone size, D gene, V gene, CDR3 DNA, CDR3 protein. D genes are given only for firm matches. Clone size appears in some rows only: once, few, many, or a class for an expanded clone.

j_call: TRBJ2-5
clone_size: many
d_call: TRBD2
v_call: TRBV11-1
cdr3_nt: TGTGCCAGCAGCTTTCTGGGAGGGGAGGAGACCCAGTACTTC
cdr3_aa: CASSFLGGEETQYF

j_call: TRBJ2-5
clone_size: NA
d_call: NA
v_call: TRBV12-3/TRBV12-4
cdr3_nt: TGTGCCAGCGGCTCACCGGGGGGCCCAGAGACCCAGTACTTC
cdr3_aa: CASGSPGGPETQYF

j_call: TRBJ2-1
clone_size: many
d_call: NA
v_call: TRBV28
cdr3_nt: TGTGCCAGCAGTTTGCCGTACTCCTACAATGAGCAGTTCTTC
cdr3_aa: CASSLPYSYNEQFF

j_call: TRBJ2-5
clone_size: many
d_call: TRBD2
v_call: TRBV7-2
cdr3_nt: TGTGCCAGCAGCTTAGGGGGACTAGCGGCACAAGAGACCCAGTACTTC
cdr3_aa: CASSLGGLAAQETQYF

j_call: TRBJ1-6
clone_size: many
d_call: NA
v_call: TRBV28
cdr3_nt: TGTGCCAGCGGTCTTAGGGTCACGATTAATTCACCCCTCCACTTT
cdr3_aa: CASGLRVTINSPLHF

j_call: TRBJ2-7
clone_size: few
d_call: NA
v_call: TRBV5-1
cdr3_nt: TGCGCCAGCAGTTTGAGACTAGGACCAGACGAGCAGTACTTC
cdr3_aa: CASSLRLGPDEQYF

j_call: TRBJ2-7
clone_size: NA
d_call: NA
v_call: TRBV5-6
cdr3_nt: TGTGCCAGCAGCCACCAGTCTGTGTACTACGAGCAGTACTTC
cdr3_aa: CASSHQSVYYEQYF

j_call: TRBJ1-1
clone_size: NA
d_call: NA
v_call: TRBV5-6
cdr3_nt: TGTGCCAGCAGCTCATTGGGGGGAAGCAGGGTGAACACTGAAGCTTTCTTT
cdr3_aa: CASSSLGGSRVNTEAFF

j_call: TRBJ2-7
clone_size: NA
d_call: TRBD2
v_call: TRBV7-3
cdr3_nt: TGTGCCAGCAGCTTAAAAAGTGGGACTAGCGGGAGGTCCTACGAGCAGTACTTC
cdr3_aa: CASSLKSGTSGRSYEQYF

j_call: TRBJ2-1
clone_size: NA
d_call: TRBD2
v_call: TRBV5-1
cdr3_nt: TGCGCCAGCAGCTTTAGCGGGAGCTCCGGAAATGAGCAGTTCTTC
cdr3_aa: CASSFSGSSGNEQFF

j_call: TRBJ2-2
clone_size: many
d_call: NA
v_call: TRBV28
cdr3_nt: TGTGCCAGCAGTTTCCAGGGGATCCTCACCGGGGAGCTGTTTTTT
cdr3_aa: CASSFQGILTGELFF

j_call: TRBJ2-6
clone_size: many
d_call: TRBD1
v_call: TRBV2
cdr3_nt: TGTGCCAGAACCCGGGACAGGGTAGTGTCTGGGGCCAACGTCCTGACTTTC
cdr3_aa: CARTRDRVVSGANVLTF

j_call: TRBJ2-2
clone_size: NA
d_call: TRBD1
v_call: TRBV7-9
cdr3_nt: TGTGCCGGCAGCCCCCAAAAAATTGGACAGGGGGGACCCGGGGAGCTGTTTTTT
cdr3_aa: CAGSPQKIGQGGPGELFF

j_call: TRBJ2-4
clone_size: NA
d_call: NA
v_call: TRBV7-9
cdr3_nt: TGTGCCAGCAGCTTATCCGGGGGAATAGCCAAAAACATTCAGTACTTC
cdr3_aa: CASSLSGGIAKNIQYF

j_call: TRBJ1-1
clone_size: many
d_call: NA
v_call: TRBV29-1
cdr3_nt: TGCAGCGTTGGGAGCGTGAACACTGAAGCTTTCTTT
cdr3_aa: CSVGSVNTEAFF

j_call: TRBJ2-7
clone_size: NA
d_call: NA
v_call: TRBV29-1
cdr3_nt: TGCAGCGCTCTGGACGGGGACTACGAGCAGTACTTC
cdr3_aa: CSALDGDYEQYF

j_call: TRBJ2-5
clone_size: many
d_call: NA
v_call: TRBV28
cdr3_nt: TGTGCCAGCGGGGCCCCTGGGGCAGGGGAGGGAGAGACCCAGTACTTC
cdr3_aa: CASGAPGAGEGETQYF

j_call: TRBJ1-6
clone_size: few
d_call: NA
v_call: TRBV3-1
cdr3_nt: TGTGCCAGCAGCCAAGGACCTTTGCTCCGCTCGCCCCTCCACTTT
cdr3_aa: CASSQGPLLRSPLHF

j_call: TRBJ2-7
clone_size: many
d_call: TRBD1
v_call: TRBV20-1
cdr3_nt: TGCAGTGCTGACCGGGACAGGGGCAACGAGCAGTACTTC
cdr3_aa: CSADRDRGNEQYF

j_call: TRBJ1-2
clone_size: many
d_call: NA
v_call: TRBV2
cdr3_nt: TGTGCCAGCAGTGAAGGCTTGTCACCTTATGGCTACACCTTC
cdr3_aa: CASSEGLSPYGYTF

j_call: TRBJ2-7
clone_size: many
d_call: NA
v_call: TRBV6-1
cdr3_nt: TGTGCCAGCATCCCCTTTGACGGGTCGAGAGGGGAGCAGTACTTC
cdr3_aa: CASIPFDGSRGEQYF

j_call: TRBJ2-3
clone_size: few
d_call: TRBD2
v_call: TRBV20-1
cdr3_nt: TGCAGTGCTAGGTCCCTAGCGGGAGGGCGGACAGATACGCAGTATTTT
cdr3_aa: CSARSLAGGRTDTQYF

j_call: TRBJ1-6
clone_size: few
d_call: NA
v_call: TRBV10-1
cdr3_nt: TGCGCCAGCAGGAAACAGGTCGGTGGAGGGTCACCCCTCCACTTT
cdr3_aa: CASRKQVGGGSPLHF

j_call: TRBJ2-1
clone_size: NA
d_call: TRBD2
v_call: TRBV10-3
cdr3_nt: TGTGCCATCAGTGAAAGCGGGAGGAGCTACAATGAGCAGTTCTTC
cdr3_aa: CAISESGRSYNEQFF

j_call: TRBJ2-7
clone_size: NA
d_call: TRBD2
v_call: TRBV6-2/TRBV6-3
cdr3_nt: TGTGCCAGCAGTTACTCCGGGACTAGCGGTTACGAGCAGTACTTC
cdr3_aa: CASSYSGTSGYEQYF

j_call: TRBJ2-7
clone_size: many
d_call: TRBD1
v_call: TRBV11-2
cdr3_nt: TGTGCCAGCAGCTTCCGGGGACAGGGTGGAGAGCAGTACTTC
cdr3_aa: CASSFRGQGGEQYF

j_call: TRBJ2-7
clone_size: many
d_call: TRBD2
v_call: TRBV28
cdr3_nt: TGTGCCACCACAGGCCCCGGCGGGGGGCAACTCTACGAGCAGTACTTC
cdr3_aa: CATTGPGGGQLYEQYF

j_call: TRBJ2-7
clone_size: many
d_call: NA
v_call: TRBV7-9
cdr3_nt: TGTGCCAGCAGCCCCACGCCCCATGGCGAGCAGTACTTC
cdr3_aa: CASSPTPHGEQYF

j_call: TRBJ2-3
clone_size: NA
d_call: NA
v_call: TRBV5-1
cdr3_nt: TGCGCCAGCGGGGGGAACTTCGCTAGCACAGATACGCAGTATTTT
cdr3_aa: CASGGNFASTDTQYF

j_call: TRBJ2-5
clone_size: NA
d_call: NA
v_call: TRBV20-1
cdr3_nt: TGCAGTGCTACCCAGAGCGTACAAGAGACCCAGTACTTC
cdr3_aa: CSATQSVQETQYF

j_call: TRBJ1-3
clone_size: NA
d_call: NA
v_call: TRBV7-8
cdr3_nt: TGTGCCAGCAGCTTAGCCCCAGACAGACGCTCTGGAAACACCATATATTTT
cdr3_aa: CASSLAPDRRSGNTIYF

j_call: TRBJ1-2
clone_size: many
d_call: NA
v_call: TRBV11-3
cdr3_nt: TGTGCCAGCAGCTTAGATCGAGAAGGCAGGGACTATGGCTACACCTTC
cdr3_aa: CASSLDREGRDYGYTF

j_call: TRBJ2-7
clone_size: few
d_call: NA
v_call: TRBV28
cdr3_nt: TGTGCCAGCAGTCGAGGCATCACCTACGAGCAGTACTTC
cdr3_aa: CASSRGITYEQYF

j_call: TRBJ1-1
clone_size: many
d_call: NA
v_call: TRBV11-2
cdr3_nt: TGTGCCAGCAGGCACTTTCGTGGATCAAGGACTGAAGCTTTCTTT
cdr3_aa: CASRHFRGSRTEAFF

j_call: TRBJ2-7
clone_size: many
d_call: NA
v_call: TRBV2
cdr3_nt: TGTGCCAGCAGTGACGGGCCTGTCTCCTACGAGCAGTACTTC
cdr3_aa: CASSDGPVSYEQYF